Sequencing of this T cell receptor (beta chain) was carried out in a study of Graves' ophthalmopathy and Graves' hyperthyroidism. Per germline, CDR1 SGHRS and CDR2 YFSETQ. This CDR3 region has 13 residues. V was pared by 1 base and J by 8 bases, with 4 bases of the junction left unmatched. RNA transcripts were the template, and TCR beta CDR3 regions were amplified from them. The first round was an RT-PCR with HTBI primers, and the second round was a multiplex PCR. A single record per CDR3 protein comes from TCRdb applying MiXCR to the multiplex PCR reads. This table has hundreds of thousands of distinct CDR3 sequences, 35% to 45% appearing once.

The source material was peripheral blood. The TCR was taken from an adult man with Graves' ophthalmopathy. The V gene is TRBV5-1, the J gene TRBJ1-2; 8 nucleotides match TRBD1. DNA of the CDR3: TGCGCCAGCAGCTTGACGGACAGGGACGGCTACACCTTC. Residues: CASSLTDRDGYTF.